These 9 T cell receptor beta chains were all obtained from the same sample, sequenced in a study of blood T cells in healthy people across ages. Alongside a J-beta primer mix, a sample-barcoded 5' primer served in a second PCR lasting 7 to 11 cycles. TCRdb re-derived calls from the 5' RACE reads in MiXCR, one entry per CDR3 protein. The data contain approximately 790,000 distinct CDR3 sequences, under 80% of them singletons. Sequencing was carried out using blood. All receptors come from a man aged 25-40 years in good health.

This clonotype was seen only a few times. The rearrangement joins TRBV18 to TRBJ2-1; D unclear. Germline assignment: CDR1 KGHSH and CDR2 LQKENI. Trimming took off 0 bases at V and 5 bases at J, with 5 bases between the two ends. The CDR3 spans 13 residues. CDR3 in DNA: TGTGCCAGCTCACCACCTGTCGACAATGAGCAGTTCTTC. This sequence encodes CASSPPVDNEQFF.

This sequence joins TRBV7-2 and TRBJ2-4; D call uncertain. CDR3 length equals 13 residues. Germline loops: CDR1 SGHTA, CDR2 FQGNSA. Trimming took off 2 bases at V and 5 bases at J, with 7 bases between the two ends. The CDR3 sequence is CASSLRSQNIQYF. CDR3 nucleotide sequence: TGTGCCAGCAGCTTACGAAGCCAAAACATTCAGTACTTC.

DNA for the CDR3: TGTGCCAGCAGCCAAGATCTGGGATACGGCAGGGGCTATGGCTACACCTTC. This translates into CASSQDLGYGRGYGYTF. The V call is TRBV3-1, the J call TRBJ1-2; weak D call: TRBD1 (6 bases). Trimming shortened V by 0 bases and J by 4 bases, and 18 bases separated the two germline ends. Germline CDR1 reads LGHDT; CDR2 reads YNNKEL (reference sequence). CDR3 length: 17 residues.

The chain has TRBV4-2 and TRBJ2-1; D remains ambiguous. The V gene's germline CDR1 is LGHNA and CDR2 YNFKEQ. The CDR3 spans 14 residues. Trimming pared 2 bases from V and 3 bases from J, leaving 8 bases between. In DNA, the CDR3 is TGTGCCAGCAGCCAATCGGGCGACTACAATGAGCAGTTCTTC. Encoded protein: CASSQSGDYNEQFF.

The CDR3 region is CSAIAAWENTEAFF. DNA for the CDR3: TGCAGTGCTATAGCAGCGTGGGAGAACACTGAAGCTTTCTTT. This chain links TRBV20-1 with TRBJ1-1, with unresolved D. With 4 bases removed from V and 1 base from J, the gap between germline ends came to 13 bases. Germline V gives CDR1 DFQATT, CDR2 SNEGSKA (reference sequence). This CDR3 has 14 amino acids.

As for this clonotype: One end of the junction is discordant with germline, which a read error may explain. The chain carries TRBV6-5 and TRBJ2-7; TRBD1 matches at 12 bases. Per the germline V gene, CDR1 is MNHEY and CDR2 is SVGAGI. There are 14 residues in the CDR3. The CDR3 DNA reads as TGTGCCAGCACCGGGACAGGGGGCTCCTACGGGCAGTACTTC. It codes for CASTGTGGSYGQYF.

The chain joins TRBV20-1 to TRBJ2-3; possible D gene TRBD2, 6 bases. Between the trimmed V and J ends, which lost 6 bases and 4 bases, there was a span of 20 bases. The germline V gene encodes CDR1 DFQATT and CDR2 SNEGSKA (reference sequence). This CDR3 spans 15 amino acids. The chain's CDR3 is CSAGLHGARSDTQYF. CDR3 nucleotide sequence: TGCAGTGCGGGACTGCACGGCGCACGCTCAGATACGCAGTATTTT.

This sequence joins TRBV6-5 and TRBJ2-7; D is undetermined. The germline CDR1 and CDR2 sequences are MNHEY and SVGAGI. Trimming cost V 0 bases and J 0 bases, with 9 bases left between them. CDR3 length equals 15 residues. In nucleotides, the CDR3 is TGTGCCAGCAGTTACTCGGCCCTCCTCTCCTACGAGCAGTACTTC. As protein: CASSYSALLSYEQYF.

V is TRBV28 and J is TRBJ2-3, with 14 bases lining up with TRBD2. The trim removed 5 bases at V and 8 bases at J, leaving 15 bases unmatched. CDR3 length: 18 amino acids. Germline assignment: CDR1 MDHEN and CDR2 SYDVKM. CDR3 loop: CASSPRLAGGPRPVTQYF. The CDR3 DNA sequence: TGTGCCAGCAGTCCCCGACTAGCGGGGGGGCCCCGTCCTGTTACGCAGTATTTT.